A single sample is the source of the 26 T cell receptor beta chains below, sequenced in a study of human T cells and chemical hapten exposure. TCRdb re-called the RACE reads through MiXCR, storing one row per CDR3 protein. The sample consists of about 84,000 distinct CDR3 sequences, about 10% of them appearing once. Documented time point: patch test 2, 6 weeks after DPC sensitization. The treatment: therapeutic diphenylcyclopropenone sensitization with weekly scalp DPC. This sample comprised whole blood, obtained in connection with sensitization to the hapten diphenylcyclopropenone (DPC). Receptors originate from a woman in her forties or fifties with alopecia areata. Some clones in this sample may be carry-over from other donors' samples.

This clonotype was detected many times. The chain is built from TRBV29-1 and TRBJ1-5; D perhaps matches TRBD1 (5 bases). The CDR3 runs 13 residues. Trimming took off 5 bases at V and 0 bases at J, with 8 bases between the two ends. Per germline, CDR1 SQVTM and CDR2 ANQGSEA. CDR3 protein: CSVQGYSNQPQHF. CDR3 coding DNA: TGCAGCGTTCAGGGTTATAGCAATCAGCCCCAGCATTTT.

The chain recombines TRBV29-1 with TRBJ1-1, with D uncertain. The ends were cut back, 1 base at V and 3 bases at J, with 3 bases in the middle. The CDR3 spans 11 residues. Germline V gives CDR1 SQVTM, CDR2 ANQGSEA. The CDR3 here is CSVEGHTEAFF. The CDR3 DNA follows: TGCAGCGTTGAAGGCCACACTGAAGCTTTCTTT.

The chain is built from TRBV2 and TRBJ2-3, with D perhaps TRBD2 (6 bases). The CDR3 is made up of 15 amino acids. Looked up from germline, CDR1 is SNHLY and CDR2 is FYNNEI. V shed 4 bases and J shed 2 bases, with 13 bases lying between them. CDR3: CASSGSSANTDTQYF. Here the CDR3 DNA reads TGTGCCAGCAGTGGTTCTAGCGCGAACACAGATACGCAGTATTTT.

This clonotype was counted many times. The CDR3 spells CASSLPGTAAYEQYF. CDR3 nucleotide sequence: TGTGCCAGCAGTTTACCCGGGACGGCTGCCTACGAGCAGTACTTC. The chain joins TRBV7-2 to TRBJ2-7, with D perhaps assigned TRBD1 or TRBD2 (5 bases each). The CDR3 covers 15 residues. The V gene lost 6 bases and the J gene lost 2 bases, with 17 bases spanning the gap. The germline V gene has CDR1 SGHTA and CDR2 FQGNSA.

The chain joins TRBV6-2 or TRBV6-3 to TRBJ2-4; D call uncertain. V lost 2 bases, J lost 0 bases, and 8 bases lay in between. This CDR3 is built from 15 residues. CDR1 is MNHEY and CDR2 is SVGEGT in the germline V gene. This CDR3 reads CASSYSNGAKNIQYF. DNA of the CDR3: TGTGCCAGCAGTTACAGTAATGGAGCCAAAAACATTCAGTACTTC.

This clonotype was seen a handful of times. This rearrangement joins TRBV3-1 to TRBJ1-2; D not certain. Per the germline V gene, CDR1 is LGHDT and CDR2 is YNNKEL (reference sequence). The CDR3 runs 14 residues. V shed 1 base and J shed 0 bases, with 6 bases lying between them. CDR3 amino acids: CASSQVPTNYGYTF. DNA of the CDR3: TGTGCCAGCAGCCAAGTCCCCACTAACTATGGCTACACCTTC.

This clonotype has ten or more counts. The chain recombines TRBV4-1 with TRBJ2-7, with D possibly being TRBD2 (5 bases). Trimming pared 1 base from V and 5 bases from J, leaving 30 bases between. Germline CDR1 is MGHRA and CDR2 is YSYEKL. The CDR3 extends over 20 amino acids. The CDR3 spells CASSQGHGRGSRWLRHEQYF. The DNA of the CDR3 is TGCGCCAGCAGCCAAGGCCACGGCCGAGGGTCTCGCTGGTTACGCCACGAGCAGTACTTC.

The chain carries TRBV6-6 and TRBJ2-7; D may be TRBD1 (6 bases). There are 15 residues in the CDR3. Trimming took 2 bases from V and 5 from J, leaving 16 bases between them. In germline, CDR1 is MNHNY, CDR2 SVGAGI (reference sequence). DNA of the CDR3: TGTGCCAGCAGTTACGTCTGGCAGGGGTCCAACGAGCAGTACTTC. This translates into CASSYVWQGSNEQYF.

The chain employs TRBV28 and TRBJ1-5; 7 bases are a match to TRBD1. The germline V gene encodes CDR1 MDHEN and CDR2 SYDVKM. The V segment lost 5 bases and the J segment 11 bases; nucleotides outside the gene matches: 12. This CDR3 has 14 residues. DNA for the CDR3: TGTGCCAGCAGTACAACAGGGGCCAGTAAGGCCCAGCATTTT. Translation: CASSTTGASKAQHF.

The chain carries TRBV12-3 or TRBV12-4 and TRBJ2-3; 8 bases match TRBD2. The CDR3 has 15 residues. The junction had 7 bases not matched to a gene; V was cut back by 6 bases and J by 2 bases. The CDR3 protein is CASRRPGLVTDTQYF. The CDR3 region has the DNA TGTGCCAGCAGACGGCCGGGACTAGTCACAGATACGCAGTATTTT.

This clonotype has just a few counts. The V gene is TRBV7-9, the J gene TRBJ2-5; D not resolved. Deletions cut 4 bases from V and 0 bases from J, with 12 bases between. The CDR3 has 15 amino acids. Germline V gene lookup returns CDR1 SEHNR and CDR2 FQNEAQ (reference sequence). CDR3 sequence reads: CASSSSVQYQETQYF. The CDR3 nucleotides are TGTGCCAGCAGCTCTAGTGTCCAGTACCAAGAGACCCAGTACTTC.

This clonotype turned up a few times. This chain connects TRBV12-3 or TRBV12-4 to TRBJ1-6, with D perhaps matching TRBD1 (6 bases). This CDR3 has 15 residues. Between the trimmed V and J ends, which lost 1 base and 9 bases, there was a span of 13 bases. The CDR3 DNA is TGTGCCAGCAGTTTAGGGGTGGGGGCGAGTTCACCCCTCCACTTT. As protein: CASSLGVGASSPLHF.

J is TRBJ1-6 and V is TRBV28; D is undetermined. Trimming shortened V by 5 bases and J by 13 bases, and 9 bases separated the two germline ends. The CDR3 runs 11 residues. Germline V gives CDR1 MDHEN, CDR2 SYDVKM. The CDR3 protein is CASSVSGPLHF. CDR3 DNA: TGTGCCAGCAGTGTGAGCGGTCCCCTCCACTTT.

This clonotype was seen ten or more times. This chain uses TRBV9 with TRBJ2-2; TRBD1 agrees at 7 bases. This CDR3 is 14 amino acids long. V was clipped by 7 bases and J by 2 bases; unmatched bases: 5. Per the germline V gene, CDR1 is SGDLS and CDR2 is YYNGEE. In nucleotides, the CDR3 is TGTGCCAGCGACAGGGCCGGCAACACCGGGGAGCTGTTTTTT. Translating it yields CASDRAGNTGELFF. The full variable domain, its missing parts supplied by reference TRBV9 and TRBJ2-2, is DSGVTQTPKHLITATGQRVTLRCSPRSGDLSVYWYQQSLDQGLQFLIQYYNGEERAKGNILERFSAQQFPDLHSELNLSSLELGDSALYFCASDRAGNTGELFFGEGSRLTVL.

The rearrangement uses TRBV7-6 and TRBJ2-2; tentatively, D is TRBD2 (6 bases). Trimming took off 0 bases at V and 3 bases at J, with 8 bases between the two ends. From germline, CDR1 is SGHVS and CDR2 FNYEAQ. CDR3 length equals 15 residues. For the CDR3, the DNA is TGTGCCAGCAGCTTAGCCGGGAGTGACACCGGGGAGCTGTTTTTT. The encoded protein is CASSLAGSDTGELFF. Using reference TRBV7-6 and TRBJ2-2 for the parts outside the CDR3, the full variable domain is GAGVSQSPRYKVTKRGQDVALRCDPISGHVSLYWYRQALGQGPEFLTYFNYEAQQDKSGLPNDRFSAERPEGSISTLTIQRTEQRDSAMYRCASSLAGSDTGELFFGEGSRLTVL.

Ten or more counts support this clonotype. The chain is built from TRBV6-1 and TRBJ2-7; 12 positions match TRBD2. Germline CDR1 is MNHNS and CDR2 is SASEGT. Unmatched junction bases numbered 11, after V lost 7 bases and J lost 7 bases. This CDR3 comprises 15 residues. In DNA, the CDR3 is TGTGCCAGCACCCGAGAGAGACTAGCGGGAGAAGAGCAGTACTTC. It yields the protein CASTRERLAGEEQYF.

In its sample, this clonotype was seen many times. The chain is built from TRBV11-2 and TRBJ1-1; D might be TRBD1 (5 bases). V was pared by 1 base and J by 7 bases, with 7 bases between. The germline V gene encodes CDR1 SGHAT and CDR2 FQNNGV. The CDR3 loop spans 12 amino acids. DNA of the CDR3: TGTGCCAGCAGCTTAGTAAGGGGTGAAGCTTTCTTT. It yields the protein CASSLVRGEAFF.

This clonotype was observed at least ten times. The rearrangement links TRBV14 to TRBJ2-7, with 15 bases fitting TRBD2. The length of the CDR3 is 18 residues. With 1 base clipped from V and 6 bases from J, the junction kept 10 bases outside the gene matches. The germline CDR1 and CDR2 sequences are SGHDN and FVKESK. CDR3 sequence (DNA): TGTGCCAGCAGCCAAGGCCCCGGGACTAGCGGGAGGAGGGGCGAGCAGTACTTC. Translation gives CASSQGPGTSGRRGEQYF.

The V and J genes are TRBV6-2 or TRBV6-3 and TRBJ2-5; 10 nucleotides line up with TRBD1. This CDR3 comprises 16 residues. Germline CDR1 and CDR2: MNHEY and SVGEGT. The J segment lost 3 bases and the V segment lost 6 bases, leaving 10 bases of the junction unmatched. The CDR3 protein is CASRVLTGTGEETQYF. In DNA form, the CDR3 reads TGTGCCAGCAGAGTACTCACCGGGACAGGGGAAGAGACCCAGTACTTC.

This clonotype was counted ten times or more. The chain links TRBV28 to TRBJ1-2; 8 nucleotides agree with TRBD1. The length of the CDR3 is 15 residues. Germline CDR1 MDHEN, CDR2 SYDVKM. With 6 bases clipped from V and 3 bases from J, the junction kept 9 bases outside the gene matches. This chain's CDR3 is CASRPGQGPHYGYTF. Here the CDR3 DNA reads TGTGCCAGCAGGCCTGGACAGGGACCGCACTATGGCTACACCTTC.

V gene TRBV18 combines with J gene TRBJ1-5; TRBD1 agrees at 7 bases. The junction had 6 bases not matched to a gene; V was cut back by 3 bases and J by 1 base. The germline CDR1 and CDR2 sequences are KGHSH and LQKENI. This CDR3 has 16 amino acids. The CDR3 nucleotides read TGTGCCAGCTCACCCGACAGGGAACGGAGCAATCAGCCCCAGCATTTT. Protein product: CASSPDRERSNQPQHF.

By frequency in the sample, this clonotype is medium-sized. V gene TRBV6-1 combines with J gene TRBJ1-1, with D possibly TRBD1 on 6 matching bases. Trimming left V 5 bases short and J 4 bases short, with 11 bases between. Germline V gene data show CDR1 as MNHNS and CDR2 as SASEGT. This CDR3 is 13 amino acids long. The CDR3: CASSTTGRTEAFF. The CDR3 nucleotides read TGTGCCAGCAGTACGACAGGACGCACTGAAGCTTTCTTT.

This sequence joins TRBV24-1 and TRBJ2-1; TRBD1 might be the D (5 bases). The CDR3 is made up of 18 amino acids. Trimming removed 4 bases at V and 5 bases at J, with 23 bases between. Germline loops: CDR1 KGHDR, CDR2 SFDVKD. As DNA, the CDR3 is TGTGCCACCAGTGACCCTGCAGGGAACAATTGGAACGACAATGAGCAGTTCTTC. Translation: CATSDPAGNNWNDNEQFF.

This clonotype turned up a few times. The chain employs TRBV29-1 and TRBJ2-5; D may correspond to TRBD1 or TRBD2 (6 bases each). Germline loops: CDR1 SQVTM, CDR2 ANQGSEA. V lost 6 bases to trimming and J lost 2 bases, with 16 bases between them. The CDR3 covers 14 residues. Here the CDR3 reads CSVQQGGSQETQYF. CDR3 bases: TGCAGCGTACAACAGGGAGGCAGTCAAGAGACCCAGTACTTC.

The chain uses TRBV5-1 and TRBJ1-1; no definite D call. The ends were cut back, 5 bases at V and 4 bases at J, with 12 bases in the middle. The CDR3 is 13 residues long. Germline CDR1 is SGHRS and CDR2 is YFSETQ. CDR3: CASRVTWVTEAFF. DNA for the CDR3: TGCGCCAGCAGGGTGACTTGGGTCACTGAAGCTTTCTTT.

In its sample, this clonotype was seen a few times. V is TRBV20-1 and J is TRBJ1-5; D ambiguous. The germline CDR1 and CDR2 sequences are DFQATT and SNEGSKA (reference sequence). With 0 bases removed from V and 2 bases from J, the gap between germline ends came to 8 bases. The CDR3 runs to 14 residues. DNA for the CDR3: TGCAGTGCTAGAGAGAACCACGGCAATCAGCCCCAGCATTTT. Amino acid sequence: CSARENHGNQPQHF.